The source of this T cell receptor beta chain is a study of T cell responses to AZD1222 COVID-19 vaccine. As for the study in general: The analysis combined second doses at about 4 or about 12 weeks. Study observations and caveats: Regions 160-218 and 743-854 held dominance among vaccine-associated CD4 TCRs, which spanned spike. Donors were chiefly white British, with a greater number of females, and clonal diversity was perhaps underestimated. Unmutated variant regions reportedly attract nearly half of all spike-specific TCRs.

A note on this clone: Its antigen is currently unknown.

Clones were sequenced by immunoSEQ multiplex PCR, and TCRdb holds only the in-frame ones, with some missing. The sample has over 130,000 clones; about 88% are singletons. The germline gives CDR1 SEHNR, CDR2 FQNEAQ (reference sequence). V dropped 0 bases and J dropped 7; count of bases not matched to a gene: 12. The CDR3 is 17 amino acids. The receptor's source is an adult in good health. The chain links TRBV7-9 to TRBJ2-1; 7 bases agree with TRBD2. The input for sequencing was peripheral blood, taken on day 0 of AZD1222 vaccination. The CDR3 region is CASSLAGGAGTTNEQFF. CDR3 DNA: TGTGCCAGCAGCTTAGCCGGGGGAGCGGGAACCACGAATGAGCAGTTCTTC. The full variable domain, in which reference TRBV7-9 and TRBJ2-1 provide the parts outside the CDR3, is DTGVSQNPRHKITKRGQNVTFRCDPISEHNRLYWYRQTLGQGPEFLTYFQNEAQLEKSRLLSDRFSAERPKGSFSTLEIQRTEQGDSAMYLCASSLAGGAGTTNEQFFGPGTRLTVL.